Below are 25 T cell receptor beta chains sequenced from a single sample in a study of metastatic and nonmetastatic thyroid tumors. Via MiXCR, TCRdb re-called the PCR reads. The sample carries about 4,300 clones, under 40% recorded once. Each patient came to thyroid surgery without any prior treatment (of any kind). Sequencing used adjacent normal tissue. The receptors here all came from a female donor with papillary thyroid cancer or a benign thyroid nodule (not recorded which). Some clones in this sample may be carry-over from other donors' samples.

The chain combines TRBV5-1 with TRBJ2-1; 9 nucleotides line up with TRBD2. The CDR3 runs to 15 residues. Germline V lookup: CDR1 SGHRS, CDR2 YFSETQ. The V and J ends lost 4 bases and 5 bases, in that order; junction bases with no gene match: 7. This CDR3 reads CASSPLAGKNNEQFF. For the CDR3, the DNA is TGCGCCAGCAGCCCCCTAGCGGGGAAAAACAATGAGCAGTTCTTC.

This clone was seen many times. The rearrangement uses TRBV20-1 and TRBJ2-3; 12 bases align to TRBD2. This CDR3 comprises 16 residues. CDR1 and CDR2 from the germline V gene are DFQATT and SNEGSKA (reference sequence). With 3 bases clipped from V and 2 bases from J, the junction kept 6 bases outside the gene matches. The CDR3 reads CSASARLAGDTDTQYF. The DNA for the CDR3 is TGCAGTGCTAGCGCTAGACTAGCGGGAGACACAGATACGCAGTATTTT.

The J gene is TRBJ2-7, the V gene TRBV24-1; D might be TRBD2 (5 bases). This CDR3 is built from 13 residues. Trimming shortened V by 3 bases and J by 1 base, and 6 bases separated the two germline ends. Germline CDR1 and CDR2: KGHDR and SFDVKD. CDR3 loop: CATSDTGSYEQYF. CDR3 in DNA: TGTGCCACCAGTGATACGGGGTCCTACGAGCAGTACTTC.

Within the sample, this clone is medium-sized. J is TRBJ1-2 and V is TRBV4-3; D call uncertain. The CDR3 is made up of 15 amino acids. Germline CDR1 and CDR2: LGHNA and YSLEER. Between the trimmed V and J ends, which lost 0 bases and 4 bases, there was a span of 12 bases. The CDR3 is CASSQDGGYGYGYTF. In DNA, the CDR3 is TGCGCCAGCAGCCAAGATGGAGGGTACGGCTATGGCTACACCTTC.

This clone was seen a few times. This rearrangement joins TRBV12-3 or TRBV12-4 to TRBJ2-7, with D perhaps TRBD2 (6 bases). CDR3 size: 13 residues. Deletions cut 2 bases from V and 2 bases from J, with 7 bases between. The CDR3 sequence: CASSLREAYEQYF. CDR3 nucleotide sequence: TGTGCCAGCAGTTTAAGGGAGGCCTACGAGCAGTACTTC.

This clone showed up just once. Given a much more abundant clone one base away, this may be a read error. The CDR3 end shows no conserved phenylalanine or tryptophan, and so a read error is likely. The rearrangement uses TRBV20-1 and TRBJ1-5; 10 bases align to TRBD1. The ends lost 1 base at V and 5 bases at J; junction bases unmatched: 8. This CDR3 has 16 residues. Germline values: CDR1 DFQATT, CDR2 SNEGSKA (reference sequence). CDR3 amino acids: CSARVGDRGFDQPQHS. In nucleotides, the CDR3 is TGCAGTGCTAGAGTGGGGGACAGGGGTTTCGATCAGCCCCAGCATTCT.

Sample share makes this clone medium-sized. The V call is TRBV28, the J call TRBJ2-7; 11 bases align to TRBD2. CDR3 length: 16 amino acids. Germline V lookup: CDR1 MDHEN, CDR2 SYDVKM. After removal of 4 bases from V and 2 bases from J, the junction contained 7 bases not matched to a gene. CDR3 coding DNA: TGTGCCAGCAGTTCTATACTAGCGGGAGTACCCTACGAGCAGTACTTC. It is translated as CASSSILAGVPYEQYF.

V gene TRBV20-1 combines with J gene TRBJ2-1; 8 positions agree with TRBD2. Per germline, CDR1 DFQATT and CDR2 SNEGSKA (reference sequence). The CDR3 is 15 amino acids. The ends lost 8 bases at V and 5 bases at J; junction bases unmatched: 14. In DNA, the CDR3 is TGCAGTTGCTTTGCGGGAGGAACCCAGAACAATGAGCAGTTCTTC. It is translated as CSCFAGGTQNNEQFF.

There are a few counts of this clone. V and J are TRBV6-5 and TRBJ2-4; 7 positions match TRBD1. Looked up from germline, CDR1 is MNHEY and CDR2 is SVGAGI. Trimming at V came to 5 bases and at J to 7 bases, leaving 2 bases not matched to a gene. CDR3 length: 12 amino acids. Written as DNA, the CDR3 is TGTGCCAGCAGTCACAGGGGCAACATTCAGTACTTC. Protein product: CASSHRGNIQYF.

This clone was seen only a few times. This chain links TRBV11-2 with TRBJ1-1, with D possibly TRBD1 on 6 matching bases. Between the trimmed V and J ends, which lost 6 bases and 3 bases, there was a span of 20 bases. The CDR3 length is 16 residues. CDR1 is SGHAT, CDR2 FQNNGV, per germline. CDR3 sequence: CASSSRGSGRHTEAFF. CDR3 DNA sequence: TGTGCCAGCAGTTCAAGGGGGTCGGGACGCCACACTGAAGCTTTCTTT.

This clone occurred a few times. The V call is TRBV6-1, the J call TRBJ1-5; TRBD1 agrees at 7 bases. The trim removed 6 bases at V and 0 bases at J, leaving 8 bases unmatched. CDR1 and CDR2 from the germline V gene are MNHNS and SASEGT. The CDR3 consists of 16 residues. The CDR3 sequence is CASSAPTGSSNQPQHF. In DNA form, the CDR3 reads TGTGCCAGCAGCGCTCCGACAGGGAGTAGCAATCAGCCCCAGCATTTT.

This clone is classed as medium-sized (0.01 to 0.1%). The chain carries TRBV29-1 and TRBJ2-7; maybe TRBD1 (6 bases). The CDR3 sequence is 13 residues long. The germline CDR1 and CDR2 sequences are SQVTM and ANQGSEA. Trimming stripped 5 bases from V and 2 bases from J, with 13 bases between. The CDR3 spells CSVFSAGAYEQYF. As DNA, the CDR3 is TGCAGCGTTTTCTCCGCAGGGGCCTACGAGCAGTACTTC.

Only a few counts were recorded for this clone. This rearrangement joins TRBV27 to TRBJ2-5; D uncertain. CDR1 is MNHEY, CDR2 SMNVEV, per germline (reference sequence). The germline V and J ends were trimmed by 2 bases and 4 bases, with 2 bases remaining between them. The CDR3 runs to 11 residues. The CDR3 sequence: CASSLGETQYF. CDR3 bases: TGTGCCAGCAGTTTAGGAGAGACCCAGTACTTC.

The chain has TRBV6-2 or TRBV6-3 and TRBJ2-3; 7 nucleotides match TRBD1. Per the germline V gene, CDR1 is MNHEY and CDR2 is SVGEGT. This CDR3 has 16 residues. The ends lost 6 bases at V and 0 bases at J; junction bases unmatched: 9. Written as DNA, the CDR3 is TGTGCCAGCAGGGTGGAATTGGGACAGAGCACAGATACGCAGTATTTT. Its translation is CASRVELGQSTDTQYF.

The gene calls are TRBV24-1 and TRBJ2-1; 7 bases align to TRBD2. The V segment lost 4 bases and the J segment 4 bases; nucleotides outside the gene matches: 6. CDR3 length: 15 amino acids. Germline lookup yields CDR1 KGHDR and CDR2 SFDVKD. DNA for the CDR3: TGTGCCACCAGTGAACGAGGACTAGATTACAATGAGCAGTTCTTC. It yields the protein CATSERGLDYNEQFF.

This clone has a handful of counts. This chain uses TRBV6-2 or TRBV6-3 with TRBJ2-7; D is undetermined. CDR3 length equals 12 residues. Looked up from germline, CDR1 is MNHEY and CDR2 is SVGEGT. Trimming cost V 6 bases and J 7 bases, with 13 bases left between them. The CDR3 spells CASRVGPMEQYF. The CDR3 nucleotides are TGTGCCAGCAGGGTGGGCCCAATGGAGCAGTACTTC.

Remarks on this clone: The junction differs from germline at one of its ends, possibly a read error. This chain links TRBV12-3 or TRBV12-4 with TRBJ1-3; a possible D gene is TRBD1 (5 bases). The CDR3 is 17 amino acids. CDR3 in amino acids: CARSIFDSQRCGNSIYF. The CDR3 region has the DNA TGTGCCAGGAGTATATTCGACAGCCAGCGATGTGGAAACAGCATATATTTT.

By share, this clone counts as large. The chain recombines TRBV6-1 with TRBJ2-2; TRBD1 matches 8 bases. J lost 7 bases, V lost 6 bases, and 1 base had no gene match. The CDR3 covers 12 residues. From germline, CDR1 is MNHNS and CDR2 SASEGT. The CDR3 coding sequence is TGTGCCAGCAGAACAGGGGGCGGGGAGCTGTTTTTT. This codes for CASRTGGGELFF.

CDR3 in DNA: TGTGCCACCAGTGATTCTTCCAGACCGCTCTATGGCTACACCTTC. This sequence encodes CATSDSSRPLYGYTF. This chain uses TRBV24-1 with TRBJ1-2; D unresolved. The V gene lost 2 bases and the J gene lost 4 bases, with 13 bases spanning the gap. This CDR3 spans 15 amino acids. The germline gives CDR1 KGHDR, CDR2 SFDVKD.

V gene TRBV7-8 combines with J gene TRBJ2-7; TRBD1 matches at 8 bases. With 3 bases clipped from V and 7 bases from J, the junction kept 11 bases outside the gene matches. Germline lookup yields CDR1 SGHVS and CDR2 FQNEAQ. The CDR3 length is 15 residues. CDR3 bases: TGTGCCAGCAGCTTGGACAGGGTCCCCTCTACGGAGCAGTACTTC. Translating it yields CASSLDRVPSTEQYF.

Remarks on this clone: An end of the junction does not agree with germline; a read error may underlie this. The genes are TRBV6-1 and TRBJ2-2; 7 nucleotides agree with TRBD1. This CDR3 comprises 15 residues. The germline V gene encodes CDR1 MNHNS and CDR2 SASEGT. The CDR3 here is CATSGRTGNTGELFF. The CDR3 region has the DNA TGTGCCACCAGTGGCCGGACAGGGAACACCGGGGAGCTGTTTTTT.

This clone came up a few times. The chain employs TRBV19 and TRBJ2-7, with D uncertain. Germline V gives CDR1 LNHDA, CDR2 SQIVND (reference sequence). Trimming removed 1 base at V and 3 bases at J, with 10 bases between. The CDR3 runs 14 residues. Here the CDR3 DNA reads TGTGCCAGTAGTATAGGGGGAAATGGCTACGAGCAGTACTTC. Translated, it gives CASSIGGNGYEQYF. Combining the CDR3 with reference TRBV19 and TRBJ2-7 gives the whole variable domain DGGITQSPKYLFRKEGQNVTLSCEQNLNHDAMYWYRQDPGQGLRLIYYSQIVNDFQKGDIAEGYSVSREKKESFPLTVTSAQKNPTAFYLCASSIGGNGYEQYFGPGTRLTVT.

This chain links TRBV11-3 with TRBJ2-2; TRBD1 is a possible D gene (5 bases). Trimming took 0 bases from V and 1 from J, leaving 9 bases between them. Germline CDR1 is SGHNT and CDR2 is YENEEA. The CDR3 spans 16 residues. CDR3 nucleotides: TGTGCCAGCAGCTTAGATCGAACAGGGAACACCGGGGAGCTGTTTTTT. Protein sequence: CASSLDRTGNTGELFF.

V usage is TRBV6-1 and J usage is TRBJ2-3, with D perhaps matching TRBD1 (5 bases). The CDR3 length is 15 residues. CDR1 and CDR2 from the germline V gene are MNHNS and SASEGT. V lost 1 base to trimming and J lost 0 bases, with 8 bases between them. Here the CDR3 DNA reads TGTGCCAGCAGTGAAGTTGACAGAAGCACAGATACGCAGTATTTT. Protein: CASSEVDRSTDTQYF.

The CDR3 nucleotides are TGTGCCAGCAGTGAATTAGGGAGGGAATATTGCTACACCTTC. It encodes CASSELGREYCYTF. This rearrangement joins TRBV25-1 to TRBJ1-2; D ambiguous. The CDR3 spans 14 residues. Germline lookup yields CDR1 MGHDK and CDR2 SYGVNS. V dropped 1 base and J dropped 9 bases, with 15 bases sitting between them.